Listed below are T cell receptor beta chains from one sample, sequenced in a study of T cell changes during pregnancy in multiple sclerosis. The assay was immunoSEQ multiplex PCR, and TCRdb's table has in-frame clones only and misses some. The table has under 50,000 clones, around 92% seen once; the top ten hold 20% to 30%. The material was CD8+ T cells from peripheral blood mononuclear cells, obtained before pregnancy. These receptors were collected from a female donor with multiple sclerosis, enrolled in a pregnancy study. Each CDR3 is given without its conserved first and last residue. Each record gives: V gene, CDR3 protein.

TRBV7-9,ASSSQPGLAPREQY
TRBV7-9,ASSLPREDTEAF
TRBV11-2,ASSLVFGGRETYEQY
TRBV5-4,ASSFDSSYNEQF
TRBV16,ASSRGDRATNEKLF
TRBV5-1,ASSLVGLGEFTDTQY
TRBV30,AFSDRFSYEQY
TRBV11-2,ASSAGGSGQPQH
TRBV9,ASSVASGDQPQH
TRBV9,ASSPQTSNEKLF
TRBV27,ASSLLAVGTEAF
TRBV27,ASRGQGYTEAF